The entry below describes one T cell receptor (beta chain). This sample is part of a study of blood T cell repertoires in COVID-19. Across the whole study: Samples of COVID-19 (acute and convalescent) were obtained from the United States, Italy and Spain.

CDR1 is LNHDA, CDR2 SQIVND, per germline (reference sequence). V shed 7 bases and J shed 8 bases, with 20 bases lying between them. This CDR3 spans 14 amino acids. The participants were between about 18 and 95 years old and came from 24 US areas. All recovered Cohort 3 donors got two negative PCRs, got clearance, or saw symptom resolution. Assay: immunoSEQ multiplex PCR; the TCRdb copy retains only in-frame clones and omits some. The sample contains fewer than 450,000 clones, more than 75% of which appear only once. The clonotype comes from a woman aged 18-29 years who had recovered from COVID-19. The rearrangement uses TRBV19 and TRBJ1-2; the D is unclear. Sequencing used PBMCs or T cells enriched from blood (not recorded which). CDR3: CASTSSSARRGYTF. The DNA for the CDR3 is TGTGCCAGTACCTCCTCCTCCGCGCGGAGAGGCTACACCTTC.